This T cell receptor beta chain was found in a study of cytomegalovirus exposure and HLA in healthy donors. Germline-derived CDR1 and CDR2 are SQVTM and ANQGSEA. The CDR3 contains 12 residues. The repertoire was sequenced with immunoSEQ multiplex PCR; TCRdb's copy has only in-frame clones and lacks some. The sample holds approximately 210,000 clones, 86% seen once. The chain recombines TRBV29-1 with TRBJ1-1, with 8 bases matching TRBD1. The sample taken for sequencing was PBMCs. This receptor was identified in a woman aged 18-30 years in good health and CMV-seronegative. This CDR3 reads CSIQGVNTEAFF. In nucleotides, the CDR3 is TGCAGTATACAGGGGGTTAACACTGAAGCTTTCTTT.